These T cell receptor beta chains were read from a single sample in a study of cytomegalovirus exposure and HLA in healthy donors. The table came from immunoSEQ multiplex PCR; TCRdb's copy has only in-frame clones and leaves some out. The sample has about 160,000 clones, more than 80% seen once. Sequencing was carried out using PBMCs. The receptors stem from a young woman in good health and CMV-seronegative. CDR3s include the opening cysteine and the closing phenylalanine or tryptophan. The D gene is left open where the match is weak. Where a row states a size, it is once, few, many or the class of an expanded clone; other rows omit it.

clone size,D gene,V gene,J gene,CDR3 DNA,CDR3 protein
NA,NA,TRBV27,TRBJ2-1,TGTGCCAGCAGTTTGTCCGGTAATGAGCAGTTCTTC,CASSLSGNEQFF
NA,TRBD1,TRBV7-9,TRBJ2-5,TGTGCCAGCAGCACGACTCGGGACAGGGGAGGAGAGACCCAGTACTTC,CASSTTRDRGGETQYF
NA,TRBD1,TRBV6-5,TRBJ1-2,TGTGCCAGCAGTCGTCGGGACAGTGCGACTTATGGCTACACCTTC,CASSRRDSATYGYTF
NA,TRBD1,TRBV10-1,TRBJ2-2,TGCGCCAGCAGCGACAGGGCTTTCGGGGAGCTGTTTTTT,CASSDRAFGELFF
NA,NA,TRBV7-9,TRBJ1-1,TGTGCCAGCAGAACAGAGAACACTGAAGCTTTCTTT,CASRTENTEAFF
NA,NA,TRBV28,TRBJ2-3,TGTGCCAGTAAACGCGGGACTTACACAGATACGCAGTATTTT,CASKRGTYTDTQYF
few,NA,TRBV6-5,TRBJ1-5,TGTGCCAGCCTTGACAGGATCCGCAATCAGCCCCAGCATTTT,CASLDRIRNQPQHF
NA,NA,TRBV18,TRBJ2-7,TGTGCCAGCTCACCACGGGCCCAGACCTACGAGCAGTACTTC,CASSPRAQTYEQYF
NA,TRBD1,TRBV5-4,TRBJ1-1,TGTGCCAGCAGACAAGGGACAGCAGATGAAGCTTTCTTT,CASRQGTADEAFF
NA,NA,TRBV10-3,TRBJ2-3,TGTGCCATCAGTGATGCAGGGGTTGGCACAGATACGCAGTATTTT,CAISDAGVGTDTQYF
few,TRBD1,TRBV11-2,TRBJ2-7,TGTGCCAGCAGCTTATTGGAAGGGACAGGCTTCTACGAGCAGTACTTC,CASSLLEGTGFYEQYF
NA,TRBD1,TRBV7-6,TRBJ1-1,TGTGCCAGCAGCCTCCAGGGGGGCGGCACTGAAGCTTTCTTT,CASSLQGGGTEAFF
NA,TRBD1,TRBV27,TRBJ1-2,TGTGCCAGCAGGCGGACAGGGGCGAACTATGGCTACACCTTC,CASRRTGANYGYTF
NA,TRBD2,TRBV11-1,TRBJ2-3,TGTGCCAGCAGCTTAGCGGTTAGACTAGCGACGGATACGCAGTATTTT,CASSLAVRLATDTQYF
NA,TRBD1,TRBV6-1,TRBJ1-1,TGTGCCAGCAGCCCCGACAGGGGCACTGAAGCTTTCTTT,CASSPDRGTEAFF
NA,TRBD2,TRBV2,TRBJ2-1,TGTGCCAGCAGTGAACCGACTAGCGGGGGGGCCGGGGAGCAGTTCTTC,CASSEPTSGGAGEQFF
few,NA,TRBV19,TRBJ1-5,TGTGCCAGTAGTATTAGGGGACAGCCCCAGCATTTT,CASSIRGQPQHF
NA,NA,TRBV14,TRBJ1-3,TGTGCCAGCAGCCGAACGGCCTGGGGGGTCTCTGGAAACACCATATATTTT,CASSRTAWGVSGNTIYF
NA,NA,TRBV29-1,TRBJ2-7,TGCAGCGTTGAAGGGGCAACGGCCTACGAGCAGTACTTC,CSVEGATAYEQYF
NA,TRBD1,TRBV15,TRBJ1-2,TGTGCCACCAGCAGACCCGCCTTGAGGGGGCAAGACTATGGCTACACCTTC,CATSRPALRGQDYGYTF
NA,TRBD1,TRBV7-9,TRBJ1-5,TGTTCCAGCAGCCGGACAGGGGGGGGCAATCAGCCCCAGCATTTT,CSSSRTGGGNQPQHF
NA,NA,TRBV6-6,TRBJ1-6,TGTGCCAGCAGTTACTCCTCCATCGCCAGTGATTCACCCCTCCACTTT,CASSYSSIASDSPLHF
NA,TRBD2,TRBV6-1,TRBJ2-1,TGTGCCAGCAGCTTAAGCGGGGGGGCCTATCATGAGCAGTTCTTC,CASSLSGGAYHEQFF